This TCR beta chain was sequenced in a study of blood T cell repertoires in COVID-19. Germline V CDR1 and CDR2: SGHTA, FQGNSA. V was cut by 3 bases and J by 6 bases, with 5 bases left in between. The CDR3 loop spans 12 amino acids. The method was immunoSEQ multiplex PCR; TCRdb's version includes in-frame clones alone and lacks a portion of them. Seen here are 150,000 or so clones, about 75% observed once, and the top ten hold roughly 2.9%. What was sequenced was PBMCs or T cells enriched from blood (not recorded which). The TCR was taken from a woman aged 50 to 60 who had recovered from COVID-19. V and J are TRBV7-2 and TRBJ2-2; a possible D gene is TRBD1 (5 bases). The CDR3 coding sequence is TGTGCCAGCAGCTTGGGGCCCGGGGAGCTGTTTTTT. Encoded protein: CASSLGPGELFF.